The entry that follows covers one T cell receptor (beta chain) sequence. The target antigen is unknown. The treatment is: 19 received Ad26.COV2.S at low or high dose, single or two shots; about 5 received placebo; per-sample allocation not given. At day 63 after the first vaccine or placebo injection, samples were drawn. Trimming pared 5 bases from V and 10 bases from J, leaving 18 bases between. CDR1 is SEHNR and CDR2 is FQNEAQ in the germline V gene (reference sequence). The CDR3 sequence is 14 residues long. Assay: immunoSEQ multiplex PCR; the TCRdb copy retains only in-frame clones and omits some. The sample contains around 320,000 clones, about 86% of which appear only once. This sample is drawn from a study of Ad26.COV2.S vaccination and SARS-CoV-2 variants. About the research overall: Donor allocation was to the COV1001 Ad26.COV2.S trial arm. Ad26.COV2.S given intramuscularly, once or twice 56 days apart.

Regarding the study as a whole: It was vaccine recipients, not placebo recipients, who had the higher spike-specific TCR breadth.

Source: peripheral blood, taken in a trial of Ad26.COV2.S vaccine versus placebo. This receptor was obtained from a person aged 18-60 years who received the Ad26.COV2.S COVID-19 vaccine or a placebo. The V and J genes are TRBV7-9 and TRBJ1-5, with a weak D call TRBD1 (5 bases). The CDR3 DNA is TGTGCCAGCAGCCCCGGGACGGATAGTCGACCCCAGCATTTT. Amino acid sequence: CASSPGTDSRPQHF.